A single sample is the source of the 14 T cell receptor beta chains below, sequenced in a study of a mutant IDH1 vaccine in newly diagnosed glioma. These receptors have no known antigen. This sample's time point: week 5, during vaccination. Every vaccine dose comprised 300 ug of mutant IDH1 20-mer peptide plus topical imiquimod. Using immunoSEQ multiplex PCR, the repertoire was profiled, and TCRdb retains in-frame clones only, with some absent. Among over 55,000 clones listed, 82% were seen once. Specimen: PBMCs, collected from a glioma patient whose treatment included an IDH1 peptide vaccine. All receptors derive from a woman younger than 30 with glioma. Some clones in this sample may be carry-over from other donors' samples.

The rearrangement uses TRBV2 and TRBJ1-1, with TRBD1 identical over 8 bases. This CDR3 has 17 residues. CDR1 and CDR2 (germline): SNHLY, FYNNEI. The J segment lost 1 base and the V segment lost 2 bases, leaving 9 bases of the junction unmatched. CDR3 residues: CASSEYRGMAANTEAFF. The CDR3 nucleotides are TGTGCCAGCAGTGAATACAGGGGGATGGCTGCGAACACTGAAGCTTTCTTT.

This clone was observed a few times. The gene calls are TRBV7-3 and TRBJ1-1; D gene unclear. The length of the CDR3 is 13 residues. Germline CDR1 SGHTA, CDR2 FQGTGA. The V gene lost 6 bases and the J gene lost 3 bases, with 11 bases spanning the gap. CDR3 amino acids: CASRLGGYTEAFF. The DNA for the CDR3 is TGTGCCAGCAGATTAGGTGGATACACTGAAGCTTTCTTT.

The rearrangement uses TRBV19 and TRBJ1-5, with unresolved D. The length of the CDR3 is 11 residues. CDR1 is LNHDA and CDR2 is SQIVND in the germline V gene (reference sequence). Trimming stripped 6 bases from V and 11 bases from J, with 11 bases between. The CDR3 DNA reads TGTGCCAGTAGCTATGCCTCAGCCCAGCATTTT. Protein sequence: CASSYASAQHF. Using reference TRBV19 and TRBJ1-5 for the parts outside the CDR3, the full variable domain is DGGITQSPKYLFRKEGQNVTLSCEQNLNHDAMYWYRQDPGQGLRLIYYSQIVNDFQKGDIAEGYSVSREKKESFPLTVTSAQKNPTAFYLCASSYASAQHFGDGTRLSIL.

The chain uses TRBV9 and TRBJ1-1; 12 bases agree with TRBD1. CDR1 is SGDLS and CDR2 is YYNGEE in the germline V gene. V shed 4 bases, J shed 4 bases, and the junction held 8 bases outside the gene matches. The CDR3 is 16 residues long. The CDR3 loop reads CASSQTGQGAATEAFF. DNA of the CDR3: TGTGCCAGCAGCCAGACGGGACAGGGGGCGGCCACTGAAGCTTTCTTT.

As for this clone: A much larger clone sits a single nucleotide away, making a read error possible. The V call is TRBV7-2, the J call TRBJ1-5; D is ambiguous. CDR1 SGHTA and CDR2 FQGNSA come from the germline V gene. This CDR3 is 12 amino acids long. Trimming pared 2 bases from V and 3 bases from J, leaving 2 bases between. CDR3 sequence reads: CASSLTNQPQHF. In DNA form, the CDR3 reads TGTGCCAGCAGCTTAACCAATCAGCCCCAGCATTTT.

The rearrangement uses TRBV7-2 and TRBJ1-1, with 7 bases fitting TRBD1. CDR3 size: 15 residues. CDR1 and CDR2 (germline): SGHTA, FQGNSA. V shed 5 bases, J shed 1 base, and the junction held 7 bases outside the gene matches. Here the CDR3 reads CASSPRGGPNTEAFF. The CDR3, as DNA: TGTGCCAGCAGCCCCCGAGGGGGCCCGAACACTGAAGCTTTCTTT.

This clone was seen only once. V gene TRBV9 combines with J gene TRBJ2-7; either TRBD1 or TRBD2 may fit D (5 bases each). Germline V gene data show CDR1 as SGDLS and CDR2 as YYNGEE. There are 13 residues in the CDR3. Trimming took off 7 bases at V and 0 bases at J, with 11 bases between the two ends. The CDR3 coding sequence is TGTGCCAGCTCCCGGGGACGCTCCTACGAGCAGTACTTC. Residues: CASSRGRSYEQYF. The full variable domain, with the rest looked up from reference TRBV9 and TRBJ2-7, is DSGVTQTPKHLITATGQRVTLRCSPRSGDLSVYWYQQSLDQGLQFLIQYYNGEERAKGNILERFSAQQFPDLHSELNLSSLELGDSALYFCASSRGRSYEQYFGPGTRLTVT.

The genes are TRBV5-6 and TRBJ2-4; TRBD2 aligns across 15 bases. The CDR3 sequence is 17 residues long. The V gene's germline CDR1 is SGHDT and CDR2 YYEEEE. V shed 5 bases and J 8 bases; nucleotides not matched to a gene: 11. The CDR3 here is CASRKGLAGGLYDIQYF. The CDR3 region has the DNA TGTGCCAGCAGAAAAGGACTAGCGGGAGGGCTTTATGACATTCAGTACTTC.

This chain uses TRBV4-1 with TRBJ1-5; 12 bases match TRBD1. This CDR3 has 17 residues. Germline lookup yields CDR1 MGHRA and CDR2 YSYEKL. V was clipped by 1 base and J by 1 base; unmatched bases: 2. CDR3 loop: CASSQGDRGQSNQPQHF. The CDR3 DNA is TGCGCCAGCAGCCAAGGGGACAGGGGGCAAAGCAATCAGCCCCAGCATTTT.

The genes are TRBV14 and TRBJ2-2; 12 bases agree with TRBD2. Germline V gives CDR1 SGHDN, CDR2 FVKESK. V lost 4 bases to trimming and J lost 4 bases; unmatched junction nucleotides: 4. CDR3 length equals 16 residues. CDR3 sequence: CASSRTSGTATGELFF. CDR3 nucleotide sequence: TGTGCCAGCAGCCGGACTAGCGGGACCGCCACCGGGGAGCTGTTTTTT.

The chain joins TRBV6-1 to TRBJ1-2, with 9 positions matching TRBD1. CDR1 MNHNS and CDR2 SASEGT come from the germline V gene. The CDR3 is 14 amino acids. V shed 4 bases, J shed 8 bases, and the junction held 8 bases outside the gene matches. The CDR3 reads CASSGTGAFIGYTF. CDR3 in DNA: TGTGCCAGCAGTGGGACAGGGGCTTTTATCGGCTACACCTTC.

The sample holds a few counts of this clone. The V gene is TRBV30, the J gene TRBJ1-2; weak D call: TRBD1 (5 bases). The V end lost 1 base, the J end lost 0 bases, and 18 bases lay between the germline ends. CDR1 is GTSNPN, CDR2 SVGIG, per germline (reference sequence). This CDR3 is built from 17 residues. Written as DNA, the CDR3 is TGTGCCTGGAGTGCCCCCGGGACTGCTTTCACTAACTATGGCTACACCTTC. Amino acid sequence: CAWSAPGTAFTNYGYTF.

The V call is TRBV6-6, the J call TRBJ2-7; TRBD2 matches at 8 bases. With 6 bases clipped from V and 7 bases from J, the junction kept 17 bases outside the gene matches. Germline loops: CDR1 MNHNY, CDR2 SVGAGI (reference sequence). The CDR3 spans 16 residues. The CDR3 loop is CASSYNERVAGGEQYF. The DNA of the CDR3 is TGTGCCAGCAGCTACAACGAGCGGGTCGCGGGGGGAGAGCAGTACTTC.

The chain is built from TRBV27 and TRBJ2-3; 9 bases line up with TRBD2. The CDR3 extends over 16 amino acids. Germline CDR1 and CDR2: MNHEY and SMNVEV (reference sequence). Trimming removed 7 bases from V and 5 bases from J; junction bases left unmatched: 13. CDR3: CASNSLAGGPVDTQYF. The CDR3 DNA reads TGTGCCAGCAACTCCCTGGCGGGGGGGCCCGTAGATACGCAGTATTTT.